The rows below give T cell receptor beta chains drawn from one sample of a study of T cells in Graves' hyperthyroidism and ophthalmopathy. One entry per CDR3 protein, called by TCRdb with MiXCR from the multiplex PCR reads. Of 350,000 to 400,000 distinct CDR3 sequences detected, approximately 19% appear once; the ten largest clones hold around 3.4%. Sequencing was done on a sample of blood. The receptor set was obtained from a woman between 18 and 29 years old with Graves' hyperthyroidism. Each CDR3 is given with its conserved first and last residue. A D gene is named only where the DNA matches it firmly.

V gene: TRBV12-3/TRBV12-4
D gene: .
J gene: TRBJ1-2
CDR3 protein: CASSKSTKDGYTF

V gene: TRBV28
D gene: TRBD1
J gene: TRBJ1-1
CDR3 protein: CASSPTTGVATEAFF

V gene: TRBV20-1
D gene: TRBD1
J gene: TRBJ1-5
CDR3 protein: CSARPDRGDQPQHF

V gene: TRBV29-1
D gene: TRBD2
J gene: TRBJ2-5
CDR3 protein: CSVGARTSGYQETQYF

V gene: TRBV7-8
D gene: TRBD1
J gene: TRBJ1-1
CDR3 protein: CASQRGRDREAFF

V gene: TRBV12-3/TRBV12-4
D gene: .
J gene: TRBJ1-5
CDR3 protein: CASSFRWASGQPQHF

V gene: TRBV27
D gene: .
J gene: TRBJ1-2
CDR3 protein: CASSLEGHGYTF

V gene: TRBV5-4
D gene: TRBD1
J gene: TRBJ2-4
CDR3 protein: CASTLDQTGDIQYF

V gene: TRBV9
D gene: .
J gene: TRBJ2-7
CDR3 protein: CASSVDPTYEQYF

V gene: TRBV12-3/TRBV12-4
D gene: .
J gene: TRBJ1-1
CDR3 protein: CASSLDGGRVAFF

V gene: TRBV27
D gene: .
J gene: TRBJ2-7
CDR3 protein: CASSSLFGEQYF

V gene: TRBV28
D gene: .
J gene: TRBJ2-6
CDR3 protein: CASSLRAGARGANVLTF

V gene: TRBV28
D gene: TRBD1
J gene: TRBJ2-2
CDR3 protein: CASSLRTGGSGELFF

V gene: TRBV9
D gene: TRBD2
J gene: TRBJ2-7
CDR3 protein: CASSVTGTRGYEQYF

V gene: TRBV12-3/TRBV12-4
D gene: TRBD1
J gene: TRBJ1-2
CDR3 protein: CASSSYRDRGSYTF

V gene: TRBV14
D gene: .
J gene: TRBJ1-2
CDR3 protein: CASSRSGGARNYGYTF

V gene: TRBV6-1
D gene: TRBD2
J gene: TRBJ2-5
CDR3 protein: CASGGTGGNQETQYF

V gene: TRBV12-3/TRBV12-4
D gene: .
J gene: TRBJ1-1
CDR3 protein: CASSLSYRANTEAFF

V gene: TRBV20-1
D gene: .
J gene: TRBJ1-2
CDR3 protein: CSAPSPGRGYGYTF

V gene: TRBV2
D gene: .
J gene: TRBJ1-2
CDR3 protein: CSSRVIKGDYGYTF

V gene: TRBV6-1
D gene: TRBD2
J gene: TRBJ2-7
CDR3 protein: CACQRTSGGMITRQYF

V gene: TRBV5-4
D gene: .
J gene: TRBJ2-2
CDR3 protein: CASSNGVANTGELFF

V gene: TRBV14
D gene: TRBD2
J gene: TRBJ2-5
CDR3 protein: CASSQKKGLLEETQYF

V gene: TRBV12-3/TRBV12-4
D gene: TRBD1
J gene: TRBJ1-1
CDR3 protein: CASSLYGQAQAEAFF

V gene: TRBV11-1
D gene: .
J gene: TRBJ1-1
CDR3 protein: CASSLDTGSEAFF

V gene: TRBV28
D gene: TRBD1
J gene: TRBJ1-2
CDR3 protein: CASSFWVWTGRFYGYTF

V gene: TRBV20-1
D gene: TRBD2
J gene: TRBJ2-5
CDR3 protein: CSPRGGQETQYF

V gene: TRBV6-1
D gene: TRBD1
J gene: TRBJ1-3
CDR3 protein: CASRRDSSFSRNTIYF

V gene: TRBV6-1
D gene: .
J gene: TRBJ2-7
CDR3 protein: CASSEATTWAGGLNEQYF

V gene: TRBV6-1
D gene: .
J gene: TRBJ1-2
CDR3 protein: CASRSQFYGYTF

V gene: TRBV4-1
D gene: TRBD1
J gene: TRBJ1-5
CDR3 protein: CASSQMPGQGGNQPQHF

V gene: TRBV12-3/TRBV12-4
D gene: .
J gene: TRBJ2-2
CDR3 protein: CASSLGLSISETGELFF

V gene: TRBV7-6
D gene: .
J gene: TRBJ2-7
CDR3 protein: CASSLQQGSSVLEQYF

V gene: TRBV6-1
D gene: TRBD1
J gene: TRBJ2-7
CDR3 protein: CASSAGTGWGDEQYF

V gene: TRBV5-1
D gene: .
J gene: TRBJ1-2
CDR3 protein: CASSLGAENYGYTF

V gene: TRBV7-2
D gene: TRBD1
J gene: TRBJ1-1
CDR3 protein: CASSPVLLRDRVEGAFF

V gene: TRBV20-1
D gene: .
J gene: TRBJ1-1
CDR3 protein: CSARDSNSMNTEAFF

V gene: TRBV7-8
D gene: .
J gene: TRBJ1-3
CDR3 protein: CASSLRGNSGNTIYF

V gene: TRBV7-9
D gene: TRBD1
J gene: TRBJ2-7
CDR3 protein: CASSSNRDRDYEQYF

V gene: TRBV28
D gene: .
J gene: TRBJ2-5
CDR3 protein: CASSLLLKGRGETQYF

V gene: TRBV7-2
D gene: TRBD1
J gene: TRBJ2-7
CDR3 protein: CASSLRTGRTYEQYF

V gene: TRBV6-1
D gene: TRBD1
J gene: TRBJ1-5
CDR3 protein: CASIGDLNRGHQPKHF

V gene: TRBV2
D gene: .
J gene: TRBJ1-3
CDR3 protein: CASSEQGLGGNTIYF

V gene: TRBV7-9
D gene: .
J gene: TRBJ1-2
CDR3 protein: CASSGTLDGQGGYTF

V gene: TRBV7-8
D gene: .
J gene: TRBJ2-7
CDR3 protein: CASSLAGGSNEQYF

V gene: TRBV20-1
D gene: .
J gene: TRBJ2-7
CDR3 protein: CSARDQGGARYEQYF